Shown below are 2 T cell receptor beta chains from a single sample sequenced in a study of beta chain features in type 1 diabetes. The authors reverse transcribed all of the isolated RNA, so sequencing captured expressed TCRB transcripts. Sequenced by immunoSEQ multiplex PCR; TCRdb stores in-frame clones only, minus some. The sample has hundreds of thousands of clones, around 13% seen once; the top ten hold 6.7%. The sequenced sample was central memory CD4+ T cells from blood. These receptors all stem from a man younger than 45 in good health.

This clone has a handful of counts. The chain joins TRBV19 to TRBJ1-2, with 10 bases aligning to TRBD1. Germline CDR1 LNHDA, CDR2 SQIVND (reference sequence). J lost 8 bases, V lost 7 bases, and 7 bases had no gene match. The CDR3 sequence is 13 residues long. CDR3 amino acids: CASTPGQGRGYTF. As DNA, the CDR3 is TGTGCCAGTACTCCGGGACAGGGGAGAGGCTACACCTTC.

V usage is TRBV6-6 and J usage is TRBJ1-5, with D uncertain. This CDR3 region has 12 residues. V dropped 5 bases and J dropped 6 bases, with 8 bases sitting between them. Germline lookup yields CDR1 MNHNY and CDR2 SVGAGI (reference sequence). CDR3 in amino acids: CASSPPGQPQHF. CDR3 in DNA: TGTGCCAGCAGTCCCCCCGGTCAGCCCCAGCATTTT.